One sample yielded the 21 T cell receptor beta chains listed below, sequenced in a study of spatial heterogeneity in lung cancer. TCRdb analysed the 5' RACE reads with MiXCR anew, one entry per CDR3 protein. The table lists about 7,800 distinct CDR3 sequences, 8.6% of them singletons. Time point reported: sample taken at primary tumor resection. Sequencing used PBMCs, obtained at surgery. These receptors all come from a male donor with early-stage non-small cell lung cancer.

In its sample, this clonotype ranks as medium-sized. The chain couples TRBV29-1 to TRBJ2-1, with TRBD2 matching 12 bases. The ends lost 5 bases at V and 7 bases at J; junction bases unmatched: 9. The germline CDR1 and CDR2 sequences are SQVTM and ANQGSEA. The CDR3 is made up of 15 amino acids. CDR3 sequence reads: CSVPTTSGRSNEQFF. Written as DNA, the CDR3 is TGCAGCGTTCCCACTACTAGCGGGAGGAGTAATGAGCAGTTCTTC.

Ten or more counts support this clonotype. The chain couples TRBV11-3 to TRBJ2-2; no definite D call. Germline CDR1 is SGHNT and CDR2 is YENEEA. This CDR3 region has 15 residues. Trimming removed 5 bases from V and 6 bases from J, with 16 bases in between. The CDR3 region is CASSPAVDGSGELFF. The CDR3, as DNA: TGTGCCAGCAGCCCAGCTGTGGACGGATCCGGGGAGCTGTTTTTT.

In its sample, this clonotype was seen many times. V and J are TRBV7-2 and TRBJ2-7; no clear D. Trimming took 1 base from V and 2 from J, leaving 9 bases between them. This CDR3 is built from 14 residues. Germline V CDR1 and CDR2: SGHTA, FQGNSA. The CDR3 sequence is CASSLDPGAYEQYF. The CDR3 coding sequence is TGTGCCAGCAGCTTAGATCCGGGCGCCTACGAGCAGTACTTC. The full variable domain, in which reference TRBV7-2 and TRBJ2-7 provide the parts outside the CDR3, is GAGVSQSPSNKVTEKGKDVELRCDPISGHTALYWYRQSLGQGLEFLIYFQGNSAPDKSGLPSDRFSAERTGGSVSTLTIQRTQQEDSAVYLCASSLDPGAYEQYFGPGTRLTVT.

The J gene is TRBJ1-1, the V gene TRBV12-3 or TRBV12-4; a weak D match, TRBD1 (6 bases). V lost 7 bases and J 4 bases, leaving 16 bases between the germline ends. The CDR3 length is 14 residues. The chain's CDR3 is CASTLSARGTEAFF. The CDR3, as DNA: TGTGCCAGCACCCTCAGTGCCAGGGGCACTGAAGCTTTCTTT.

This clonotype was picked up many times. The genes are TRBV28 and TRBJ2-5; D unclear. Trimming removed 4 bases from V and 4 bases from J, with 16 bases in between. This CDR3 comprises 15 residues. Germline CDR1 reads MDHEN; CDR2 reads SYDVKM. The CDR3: CASSSPAVMGETQYF. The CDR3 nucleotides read TGTGCCAGCAGTTCTCCCGCAGTCATGGGAGAGACCCAGTACTTC.

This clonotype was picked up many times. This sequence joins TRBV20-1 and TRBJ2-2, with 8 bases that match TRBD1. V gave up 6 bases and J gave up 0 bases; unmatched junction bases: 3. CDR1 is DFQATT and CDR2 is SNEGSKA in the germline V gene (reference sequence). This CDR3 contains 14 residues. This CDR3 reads CSATGGANTGELFF. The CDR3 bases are TGCAGTGCAACAGGGGGTGCGAACACCGGGGAGCTGTTTTTT.

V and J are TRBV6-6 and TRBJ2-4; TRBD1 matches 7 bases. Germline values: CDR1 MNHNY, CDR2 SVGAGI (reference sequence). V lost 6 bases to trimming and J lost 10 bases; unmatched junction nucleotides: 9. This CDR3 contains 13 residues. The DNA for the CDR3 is TGTGCCAGCAGCTCCGGGACAGCACTTATTCAGTACTTC. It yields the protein CASSSGTALIQYF.

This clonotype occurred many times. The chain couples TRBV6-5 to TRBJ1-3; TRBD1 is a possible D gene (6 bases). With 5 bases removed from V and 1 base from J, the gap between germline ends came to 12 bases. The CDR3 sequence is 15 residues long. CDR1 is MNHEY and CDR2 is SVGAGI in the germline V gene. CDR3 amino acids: CASSADRTSGNTIYF. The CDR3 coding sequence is TGTGCCAGCAGTGCGGACAGAACGTCTGGAAACACCATATATTTT.

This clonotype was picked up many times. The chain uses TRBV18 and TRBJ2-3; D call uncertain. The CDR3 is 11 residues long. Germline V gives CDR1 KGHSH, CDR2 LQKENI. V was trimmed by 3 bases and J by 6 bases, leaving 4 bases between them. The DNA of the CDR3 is TGTGCCAGCTCACCCGTCGATACGCAGTATTTT. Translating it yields CASSPVDTQYF.

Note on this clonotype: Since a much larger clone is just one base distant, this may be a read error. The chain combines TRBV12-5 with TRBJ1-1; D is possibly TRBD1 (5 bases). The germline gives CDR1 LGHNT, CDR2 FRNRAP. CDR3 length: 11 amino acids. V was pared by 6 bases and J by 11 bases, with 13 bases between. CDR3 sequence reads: CASGAGPGAFF. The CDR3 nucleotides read TGTGCTAGTGGCGCGGGACCAGGGGCTTTCTTT.

The CDR3 sequence is CASSLSWLAGVTGELFF. The CDR3 DNA sequence: TGTGCCAGCAGTTTAAGTTGGCTAGCGGGAGTCACCGGGGAGCTGTTTTTT. The chain joins TRBV27 to TRBJ2-2; 10 bases agree with TRBD2. The germline gives CDR1 MNHEY, CDR2 SMNVEV (reference sequence). V gave up 2 bases and J gave up 4 bases; unmatched junction bases: 7. This CDR3 contains 17 residues.

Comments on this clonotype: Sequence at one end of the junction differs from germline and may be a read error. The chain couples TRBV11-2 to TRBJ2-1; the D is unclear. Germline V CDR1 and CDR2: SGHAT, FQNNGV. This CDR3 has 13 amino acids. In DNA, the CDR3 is TGTACCAGCAGCTTAGATCCGGCCCCTGAGCAGTTCTTC. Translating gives CTSSLDPAPEQFF.

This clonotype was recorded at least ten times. The CDR3 nucleotides read TGTGCCAGCCATCAAGGGGGCAGCTCCTACAATGAGCAGTTCTTC. It translates to CASHQGGSSYNEQFF. The chain employs TRBV27 and TRBJ2-1; 7 bases fit TRBD1. Germline assignment: CDR1 MNHEY and CDR2 SMNVEV (reference sequence). The CDR3 consists of 15 residues. Germline trimming cut 8 bases from V and 0 bases from J; bases unmatched to any gene: 7.

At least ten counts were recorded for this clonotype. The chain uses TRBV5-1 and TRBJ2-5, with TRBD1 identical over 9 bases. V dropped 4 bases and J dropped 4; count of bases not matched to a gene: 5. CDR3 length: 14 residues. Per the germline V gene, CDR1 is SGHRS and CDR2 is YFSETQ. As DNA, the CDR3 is TGCGCCAGCAGCCCGACAGGGGGTTCAGAGACCCAGTACTTC. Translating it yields CASSPTGGSETQYF.

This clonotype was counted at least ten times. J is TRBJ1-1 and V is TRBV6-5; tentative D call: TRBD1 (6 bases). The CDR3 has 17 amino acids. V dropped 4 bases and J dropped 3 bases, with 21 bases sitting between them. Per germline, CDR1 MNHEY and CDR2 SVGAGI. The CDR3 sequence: CASSWGTTGFSYTEAFF. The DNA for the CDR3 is TGTGCCAGCAGTTGGGGCACTACAGGGTTTTCTTACACTGAAGCTTTCTTT.

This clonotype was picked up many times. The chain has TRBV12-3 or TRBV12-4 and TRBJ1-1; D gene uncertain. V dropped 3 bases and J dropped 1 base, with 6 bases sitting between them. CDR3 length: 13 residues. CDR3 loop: CASSFDGNTEAFF. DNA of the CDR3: TGTGCCAGCAGTTTCGACGGGAACACTGAAGCTTTCTTT.

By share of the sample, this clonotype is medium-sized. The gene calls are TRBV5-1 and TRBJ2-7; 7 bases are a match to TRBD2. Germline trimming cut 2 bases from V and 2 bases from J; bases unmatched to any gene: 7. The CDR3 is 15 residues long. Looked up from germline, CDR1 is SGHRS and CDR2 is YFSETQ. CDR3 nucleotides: TGCGCCAGCAGCTTCTCAAGCGGGGATACCTACGAGCAGTACTTC. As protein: CASSFSSGDTYEQYF.

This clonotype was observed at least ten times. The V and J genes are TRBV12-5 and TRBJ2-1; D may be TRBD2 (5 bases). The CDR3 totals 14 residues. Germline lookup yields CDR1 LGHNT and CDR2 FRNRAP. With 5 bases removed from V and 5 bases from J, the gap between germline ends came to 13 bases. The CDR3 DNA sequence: TGTGCTAGTGGTGGAACCGGGAAGCACAATGAGCAGTTCTTC. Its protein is CASGGTGKHNEQFF.

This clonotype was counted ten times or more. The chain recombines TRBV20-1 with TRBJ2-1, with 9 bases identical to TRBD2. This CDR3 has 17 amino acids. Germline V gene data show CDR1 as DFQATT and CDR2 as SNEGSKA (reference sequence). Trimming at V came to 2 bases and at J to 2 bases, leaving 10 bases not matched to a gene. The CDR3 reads CSARRPNSGRPYNEQFF. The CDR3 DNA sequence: TGCAGTGCTAGACGCCCGAATAGCGGGAGACCCTACAATGAGCAGTTCTTC.

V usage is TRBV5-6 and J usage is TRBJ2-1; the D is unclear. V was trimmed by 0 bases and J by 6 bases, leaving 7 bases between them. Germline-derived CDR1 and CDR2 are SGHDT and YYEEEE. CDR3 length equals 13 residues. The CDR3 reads CASSLGLVNEQFF. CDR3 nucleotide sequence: TGTGCCAGCAGCTTGGGGCTAGTCAATGAGCAGTTCTTC.

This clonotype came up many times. The CDR3 loop reads CASSLKGTDTQYF. The DNA of the CDR3 is TGCGCCAGCAGCTTGAAAGGCACAGATACGCAGTATTTT. The V gene is TRBV5-1, the J gene TRBJ2-3; D is ambiguous. With 1 base removed from V and 1 base from J, the gap between germline ends came to 4 bases. The CDR3 runs 13 residues. CDR1 SGHRS and CDR2 YFSETQ come from the germline V gene.